The 10 T cell receptor beta chains below were found in one sample sequenced in a study of T cells in Graves' hyperthyroidism and ophthalmopathy. RNA transcripts gave rise to amplified TCR beta CDR3 regions. The TCR CDR3 first-round RT-PCR relied on the HTBI primer set. A single record per CDR3 protein comes from TCRdb applying MiXCR to the multiplex PCR reads. The sample holds hundreds of thousands of distinct CDR3 sequences, 12% to 15% seen once. The specimen sequenced was blood. These receptors all come from a woman between 35 and 50 years old with Graves' hyperthyroidism.

As for this clonotype: A read error is possible here, since a much larger clone lies one base away. The chain has TRBV20-1 and TRBJ2-1; TRBD2 aligns across 11 bases. CDR1 and CDR2 (germline): DFQATT, SNEGSKA (reference sequence). The length of the CDR3 is 14 residues. CDR3 coding DNA: TGCAGTGCCATTTTAGCGGGAGGGACGGGTGAGCGGTTCTTC. It specifies CSAILAGGTGERFF.

This clonotype was seen ten or more times. This rearrangement joins TRBV20-1 to TRBJ1-1, with a weak D call TRBD1 (5 bases). This CDR3 is built from 13 residues. Germline loops: CDR1 DFQATT, CDR2 SNEGSKA (reference sequence). V lost 3 bases, J lost 4 bases, and 12 bases lay in between. This chain's CDR3 is CSASSREATEAFF. The DNA for the CDR3 is TGCAGTGCTAGTAGCAGGGAAGCCACTGAAGCTTTCTTT.

This clonotype was detected ten times or more. This rearrangement joins TRBV20-1 to TRBJ2-3; 9 positions agree with TRBD2. The CDR3 has 14 residues. J lost 5 bases, V lost 6 bases, and 9 bases had no gene match. In germline, CDR1 is DFQATT, CDR2 SNEGSKA (reference sequence). CDR3 amino acids: CSAPTSGLGDTQYF. The CDR3 nucleotides are TGCAGTGCCCCGACTAGCGGATTGGGAGATACGCAGTATTTT.

This clonotype was recorded many times. The chain uses TRBV7-9 and TRBJ1-1, with a possible D match to TRBD1 (6 bases). V was shortened by 4 bases and J by 3 bases, with 12 bases between the two germline ends. Germline CDR1 is SEHNR and CDR2 is FQNEAQ (reference sequence). There are 14 residues in the CDR3. The CDR3 sequence is CASSSSTGYTEAFF. The CDR3 DNA follows: TGTGCCAGCAGCTCAAGCACAGGGTACACTGAAGCTTTCTTT.

In its sample, this clonotype was seen many times. The V gene is TRBV5-8, the J gene TRBJ2-7; D remains ambiguous. Trimming removed 4 bases from V and 1 base from J, with 9 bases in between. This CDR3 is 13 amino acids long. CDR1 is SGHTS, CDR2 YDEGEE, per germline. Here the CDR3 DNA reads TGTGCCAGCAGCGACGACGGTTCCTACGAGCAGTACTTC. It specifies CASSDDGSYEQYF.

This clonotype was seen many times. V usage is TRBV3-1 and J usage is TRBJ1-2; TRBD1 is a possible D gene (6 bases). V lost 3 bases and J lost 8, with 16 bases in between. Germline V lookup: CDR1 LGHDT, CDR2 YNNKEL (reference sequence). CDR3 length: 14 amino acids. The chain's CDR3 is CASSHQRTAAGYTF. The CDR3 DNA sequence: TGTGCCAGCAGCCACCAAAGGACAGCGGCGGGCTACACCTTC.

The chain has TRBV11-3 and TRBJ2-4; D tentatively reads TRBD1 or TRBD2 (5 bases each). The CDR3 covers 18 residues. Germline CDR1 reads SGHNT; CDR2 reads YENEEA. Trimming pared 4 bases from V and 8 bases from J, leaving 27 bases between. The CDR3 loop reads CASSSPRPGPVLEDIQYF. The CDR3 nucleotides read TGTGCCAGCAGCTCGCCCCGGCCGGGACCAGTCTTAGAAGACATTCAGTACTTC.

This clonotype was counted only a few times. The J gene is TRBJ2-3, the V gene TRBV15, with 11 bases aligning to TRBD2. The germline CDR1 and CDR2 sequences are LNHNV and YYDKDF (reference sequence). The V and J ends lost 1 base and 3 bases, in that order; junction bases with no gene match: 3. This CDR3 region has 16 residues. CDR3 nucleotides: TGTGCCACCAGCAGAGTAGCGGGAGGGCCGACAGATACGCAGTATTTT. Its protein product is CATSRVAGGPTDTQYF.

This clonotype was picked up many times. The rearrangement links TRBV6-5 to TRBJ2-1; no definite D call. CDR1 and CDR2 (germline): MNHEY, SVGAGI. The V and J ends lost 3 bases and 9 bases respectively, with 15 bases between them. The length of the CDR3 is 14 residues. The CDR3 protein is CASSYVLAATEQFF. The CDR3 nucleotides read TGTGCCAGCAGTTATGTCCTTGCCGCAACTGAGCAGTTCTTC.

In regard to this clonotype: In this CDR3 the conserved last residue, phenylalanine or tryptophan, is missing, so a read error is likely. J is TRBJ2-5 and V is TRBV28; TRBD2 matches at 8 bases. From germline, CDR1 is MDHEN and CDR2 SYDVKM. The CDR3 runs to 15 residues. J gave up 2 bases and V 4 bases, and 6 bases lay outside the gene matches. The CDR3 protein is CASSSLAEVQETQYL. CDR3 in DNA: TGTGCCAGCAGTTCACTAGCGGAAGTTCAAGAGACCCAGTACCTC.